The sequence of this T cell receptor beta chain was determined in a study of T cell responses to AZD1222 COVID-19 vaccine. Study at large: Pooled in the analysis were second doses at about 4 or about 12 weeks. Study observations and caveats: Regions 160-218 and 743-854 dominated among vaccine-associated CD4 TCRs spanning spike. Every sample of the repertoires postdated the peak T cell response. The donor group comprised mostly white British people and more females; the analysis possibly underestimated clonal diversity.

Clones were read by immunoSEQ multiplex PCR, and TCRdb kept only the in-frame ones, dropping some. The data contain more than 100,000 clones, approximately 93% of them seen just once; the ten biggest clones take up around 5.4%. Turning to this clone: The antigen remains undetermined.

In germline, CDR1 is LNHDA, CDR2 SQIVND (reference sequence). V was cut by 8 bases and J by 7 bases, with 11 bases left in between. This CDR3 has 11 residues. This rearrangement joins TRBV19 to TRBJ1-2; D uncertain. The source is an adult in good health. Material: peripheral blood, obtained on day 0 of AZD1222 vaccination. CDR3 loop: CASGVTGGYTF. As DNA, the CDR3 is TGTGCCAGTGGGGTAACTGGTGGCTACACCTTC.